This T cell receptor (beta chain) was observed in a study of CD8+CD57+ T cells in acquired aplastic anemia. Study as a whole: Sorted CD4+ and CD8+ cell DNA averaged around 3.3 ug. Study conclusions and caveats: Researchers report that twenty-nine CD8+ CDR3 sequences appeared in both patients and controls. The CD8+ Simpson's diversity of patients and controls was not significantly different.

This clonotype was seen repeatedly, ten times or more. Its target is unknown. Whoever was chosen for sequencing had shown CD8+CD57+ cell expansion by flow cytometry. Untreated patients provided the blood samples, with no therapy given before sampling. It was genomic DNA that served as the template for profiling TCR beta VDJ and CDR3. TCRdb used MiXCR to reprocess the reads, holding one entry per CDR3 protein. The sample has 95,000 to 150,000 distinct CDR3 sequences; 50% to 70% are singletons. The CDR3 has 15 amino acids. Trimming took off 5 bases at V and 5 bases at J, with 18 bases between the two ends. Germline V CDR1 and CDR2: PRHDT, FYEKMQ (reference sequence).

The sequenced material came from sorted CD4+, CD8+, or CD8+CD57+ T cells (not recorded which) from PBMCs. This receptor was obtained from a human donor with aplastic anemia. The chain is built from TRBV13 and TRBJ1-2; no firm D call. Here the CDR3 DNA reads TGTGCCAGCAGCGGACCCCAGACAAACGAATATGGCTACACCTTC. The encoded protein is CASSGPQTNEYGYTF.